The rows below give T cell receptor beta chains drawn from one sample of a study of blood T cell repertoires in COVID-19. Some clones are missing from TCRdb's copy, which holds only in-frame ones; the method was immunoSEQ multiplex PCR. The sample yields 250,000 to 300,000 clones, roughly 88% seen once. Sequenced: PBMCs or T cells enriched from blood (not recorded which). The source is a woman aged 35 to 49 with acute COVID-19. CDR3s leave out the opening cysteine and the closing phenylalanine or tryptophan. Rows may omit the clone size; those that give it use once, few, many or a size class.

TRBJ2-2,.,TRBV11-2,ASSGSRGGELF
TRBJ1-4,few,TRBV18,ASSRDRAGEKLF
TRBJ1-1,.,TRBV27,ASSTETGFGTEAF
TRBJ1-6,.,TRBV7-2,ASSPFKDRYAGYSPLH
TRBJ2-1,.,TRBV7-9,ASSFGSPGSGGREQF
TRBJ2-7,once,TRBV7-2,ASSLEGGSTHEQY
TRBJ1-6,few,TRBV6-1,ASSETQSYNSPLH
TRBJ1-2,.,TRBV30,AWSVGTQGLYGYT
TRBJ2-1,.,TRBV5-4,ASSPRDYYQSEQF
TRBJ1-3,.,TRBV11-3,ASANTGTVSGNTIY
TRBJ1-2,.,TRBV18,ASSPGLPGDYGYT
TRBJ2-7,.,TRBV4-1,ASSQGLLAGTFDEQY
TRBJ1-2,.,TRBV5-1,ASSEGLLFADNYGYT
TRBJ2-1,.,TRBV24-1,ATSGGTSGRSYNEQF